The 8 T cell receptor beta chains listed next were all sequenced from one sample in a study of radiation and T cells in renal cell carcinoma. Here immunoSEQ multiplex PCR was the method, and the copy in TCRdb shows in-frame clones only, minus some. Found here are roughly 130,000 clones, more than 80% of them singletons; the top ten hold approximately 2%. Indicated time point: blood 2 weeks post-SBRT. Treatment described: 15 Gy SBRT to primary tumor, nephrectomy 4 weeks later. The material was blood, obtained from a patient whose treatment included radiotherapy and nephrectomy. The source is a woman aged 55-70 years with renal cell carcinoma.

The chain recombines TRBV6-5 with TRBJ2-5; D ambiguous. The V and J ends lost 5 bases and 5 bases respectively, with 15 bases between them. Germline CDR1 and CDR2: MNHEY and SVGAGI. The CDR3 covers 14 residues. The CDR3, as DNA: TGTGCCAGCAGTCGTCAGGCCGGGCTGGAGACCCAGTACTTC. Residues: CASSRQAGLETQYF.

The CDR3 spells CASSLARQGGTDTQYF. CDR3 nucleotide sequence: TGCGCCAGCAGCTTGGCCCGACAGGGGGGGACAGATACGCAGTATTTT. The chain recombines TRBV5-1 with TRBJ2-3; TRBD1 matches 9 bases. The CDR3 spans 16 residues. Germline values: CDR1 SGHRS, CDR2 YFSETQ. V dropped 0 bases and J dropped 3; count of bases not matched to a gene: 5.

The chain is built from TRBV14 and TRBJ1-1, with no clear D. The V gene's germline CDR1 is SGHDN and CDR2 FVKESK. This CDR3 comprises 13 residues. The ends were cut back, 2 bases at V and 7 bases at J, with 11 bases in the middle. The CDR3 loop reads CASSQLMSSEAFF. The CDR3 DNA is TGTGCCAGCAGCCAATTAATGAGTAGTGAAGCTTTCTTT.

The table lists this clone with a count of one. The gene calls are TRBV28 and TRBJ1-2, with D perhaps TRBD1 (6 bases). Germline values: CDR1 MDHEN, CDR2 SYDVKM. V was pared by 6 bases and J by 4 bases, with 18 bases between. This CDR3 has 15 amino acids. The CDR3 region is CASRGNRVLIYGYTF. DNA of the CDR3: TGTGCCAGCAGGGGAAACAGGGTCCTGATCTATGGCTACACCTTC.

This chain links TRBV7-9 with TRBJ2-1; D gene ambiguous. The V gene lost 3 bases and the J gene lost 6 bases, with 12 bases spanning the gap. This CDR3 is 14 amino acids long. Germline assignment: CDR1 SEHNR and CDR2 FQNEAQ (reference sequence). The chain's CDR3 is CASSLLTLGNEQFF. CDR3 sequence (DNA): TGTGCCAGCAGCTTGCTGACCCTGGGCAATGAGCAGTTCTTC.

This clone was seen only once. The CDR3 region is CASSLGQGGYNEQFF. Here the CDR3 DNA reads TGCGCCAGCAGCTTGGGGCAGGGGGGTTACAATGAGCAGTTCTTC. V and J are TRBV5-1 and TRBJ2-1; a possible D gene is TRBD1 (7 bases). The V gene's germline CDR1 is SGHRS and CDR2 YFSETQ. The germline V and J ends were trimmed by 0 bases and 4 bases, with 11 bases remaining between them. CDR3 length: 15 amino acids.

This clone was observed a single time. CDR3 amino acids: CSVRHSYEQYF. The CDR3 coding sequence is TGCAGCGTTCGGCATTCCTACGAGCAGTACTTC. J is TRBJ2-7 and V is TRBV29-1; D call uncertain. The germline gives CDR1 SQVTM, CDR2 ANQGSEA. The ends were cut back, 5 bases at V and 1 base at J, with 6 bases in the middle. The CDR3 runs to 11 residues.

The chain couples TRBV5-4 to TRBJ1-2; D is unresolved. Germline CDR1 and CDR2: SGHNT and YYREEE (reference sequence). V lost 4 bases and J 4 bases, leaving 17 bases between the germline ends. The CDR3 is 15 amino acids. The CDR3 protein is CASSSYGRKPYGYTF. CDR3 DNA sequence: TGTGCCAGCAGCAGTTATGGCAGGAAACCCTATGGCTACACCTTC.